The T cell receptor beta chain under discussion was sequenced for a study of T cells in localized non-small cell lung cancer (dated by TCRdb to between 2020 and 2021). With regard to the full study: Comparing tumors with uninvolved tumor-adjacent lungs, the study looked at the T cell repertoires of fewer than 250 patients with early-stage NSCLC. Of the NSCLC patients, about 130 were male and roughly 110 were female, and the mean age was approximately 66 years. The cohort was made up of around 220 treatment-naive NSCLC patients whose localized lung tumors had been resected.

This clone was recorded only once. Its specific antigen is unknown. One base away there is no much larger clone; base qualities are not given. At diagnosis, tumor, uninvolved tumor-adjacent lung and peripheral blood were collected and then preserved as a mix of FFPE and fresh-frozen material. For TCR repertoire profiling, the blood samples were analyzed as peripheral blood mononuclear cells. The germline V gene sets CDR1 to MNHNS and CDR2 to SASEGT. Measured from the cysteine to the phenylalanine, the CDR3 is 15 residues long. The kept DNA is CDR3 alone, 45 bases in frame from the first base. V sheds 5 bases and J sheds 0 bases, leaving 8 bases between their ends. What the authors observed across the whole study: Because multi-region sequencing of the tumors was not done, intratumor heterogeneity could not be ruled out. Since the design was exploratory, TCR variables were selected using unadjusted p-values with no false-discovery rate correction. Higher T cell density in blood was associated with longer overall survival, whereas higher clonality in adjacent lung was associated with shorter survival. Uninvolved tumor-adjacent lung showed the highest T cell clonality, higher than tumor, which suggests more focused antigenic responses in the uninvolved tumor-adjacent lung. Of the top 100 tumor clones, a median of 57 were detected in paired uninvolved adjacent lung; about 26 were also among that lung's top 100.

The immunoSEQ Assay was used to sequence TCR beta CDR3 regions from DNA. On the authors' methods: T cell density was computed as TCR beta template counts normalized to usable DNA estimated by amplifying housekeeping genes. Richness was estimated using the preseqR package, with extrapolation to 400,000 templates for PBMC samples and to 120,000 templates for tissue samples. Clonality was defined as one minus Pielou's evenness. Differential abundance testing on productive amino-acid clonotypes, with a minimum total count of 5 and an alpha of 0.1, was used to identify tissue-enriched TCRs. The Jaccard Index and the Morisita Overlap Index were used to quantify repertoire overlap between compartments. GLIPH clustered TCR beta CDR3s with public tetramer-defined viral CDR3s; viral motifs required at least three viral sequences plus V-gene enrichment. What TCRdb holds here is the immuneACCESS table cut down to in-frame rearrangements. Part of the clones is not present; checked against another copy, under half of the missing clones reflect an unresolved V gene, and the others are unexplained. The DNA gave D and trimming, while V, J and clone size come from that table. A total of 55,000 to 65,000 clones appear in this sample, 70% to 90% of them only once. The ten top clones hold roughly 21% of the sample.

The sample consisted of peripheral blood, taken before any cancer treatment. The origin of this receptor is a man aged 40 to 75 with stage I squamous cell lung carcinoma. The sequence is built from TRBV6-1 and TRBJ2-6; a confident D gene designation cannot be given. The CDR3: CASSSRSSGANVLTF. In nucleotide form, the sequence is TGTGCCAGCAGTTCAAGGAGCTCTGGGGCCAACGTCCTGACTTTC.